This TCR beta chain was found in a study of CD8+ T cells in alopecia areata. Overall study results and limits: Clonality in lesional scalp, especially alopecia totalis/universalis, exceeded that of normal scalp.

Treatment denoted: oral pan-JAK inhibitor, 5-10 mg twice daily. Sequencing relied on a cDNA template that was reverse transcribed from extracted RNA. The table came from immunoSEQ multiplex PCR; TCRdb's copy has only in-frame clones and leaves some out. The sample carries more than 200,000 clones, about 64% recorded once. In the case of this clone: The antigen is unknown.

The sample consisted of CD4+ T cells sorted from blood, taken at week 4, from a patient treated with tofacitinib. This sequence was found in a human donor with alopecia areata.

CDR3 sequence: CASRDSNYGYTF. CDR3 coding DNA: TGTGCCAGCAGGGACTCTAACTATGGCTACACCTTC. The genes are TRBV27 and TRBJ1-2; D gene uncertain. The CDR3 is 12 amino acids. The V gene's germline CDR1 is MNHEY and CDR2 SMNVEV (reference sequence). Trimming took 6 bases from V and 0 from J, leaving 5 bases between them.